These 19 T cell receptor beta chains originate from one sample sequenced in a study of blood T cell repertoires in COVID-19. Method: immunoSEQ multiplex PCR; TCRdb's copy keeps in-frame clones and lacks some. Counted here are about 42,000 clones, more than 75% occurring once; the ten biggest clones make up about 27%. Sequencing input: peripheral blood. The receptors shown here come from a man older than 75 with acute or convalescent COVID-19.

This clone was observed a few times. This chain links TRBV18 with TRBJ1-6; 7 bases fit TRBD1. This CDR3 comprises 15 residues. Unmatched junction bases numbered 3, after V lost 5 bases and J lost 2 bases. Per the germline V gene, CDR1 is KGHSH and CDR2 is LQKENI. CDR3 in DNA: TGTGCCAGCTCATCCCAGGGGGCCTATAATTCACCCCTCCACTTT. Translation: CASSSQGAYNSPLHF.

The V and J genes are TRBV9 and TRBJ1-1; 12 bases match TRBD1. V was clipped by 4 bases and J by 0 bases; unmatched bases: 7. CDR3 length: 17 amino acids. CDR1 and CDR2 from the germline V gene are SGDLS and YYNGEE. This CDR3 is CASSSGTGGLVNTEAFF. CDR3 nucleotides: TGTGCCAGCAGCTCAGGGACAGGGGGCCTAGTGAACACTGAAGCTTTCTTT.

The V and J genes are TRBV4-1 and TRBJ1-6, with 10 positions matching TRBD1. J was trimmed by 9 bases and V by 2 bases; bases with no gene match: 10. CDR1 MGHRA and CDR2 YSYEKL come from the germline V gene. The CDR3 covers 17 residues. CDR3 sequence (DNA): TGCGCCAGCAGCCAAAGCGGGACAGGGGCGGGGAGTTCACCCCTCCACTTT. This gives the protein CASSQSGTGAGSSPLHF.

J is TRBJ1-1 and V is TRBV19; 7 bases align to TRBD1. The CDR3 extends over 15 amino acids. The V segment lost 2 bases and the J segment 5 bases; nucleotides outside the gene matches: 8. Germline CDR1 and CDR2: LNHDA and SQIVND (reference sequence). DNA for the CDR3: TGTGCCAGTAGTATACCCGGGACAGTAAGGACTGAAGCTTTCTTT. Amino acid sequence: CASSIPGTVRTEAFF.

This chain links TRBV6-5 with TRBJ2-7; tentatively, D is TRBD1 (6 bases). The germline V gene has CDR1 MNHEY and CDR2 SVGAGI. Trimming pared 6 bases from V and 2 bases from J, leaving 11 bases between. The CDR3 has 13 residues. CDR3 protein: CASRDSLTYEQYF. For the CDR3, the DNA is TGTGCCAGCAGGGACAGTTTAACCTACGAGCAGTACTTC.

This CDR3 reads CASSFWEKNSPLHF. CDR3 DNA sequence: TGTGCCAGCAGTTTTTGGGAGAAGAATTCACCCCTCCACTTT. The rearrangement uses TRBV28 and TRBJ1-6; D remains unclear. CDR3 length: 14 amino acids. Germline CDR1 and CDR2: MDHEN and SYDVKM. V lost 3 bases and J lost 7, with 10 bases in between.

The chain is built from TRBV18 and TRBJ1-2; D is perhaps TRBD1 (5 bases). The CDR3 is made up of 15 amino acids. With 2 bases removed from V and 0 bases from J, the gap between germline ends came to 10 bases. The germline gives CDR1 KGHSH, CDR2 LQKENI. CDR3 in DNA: TGTGCCAGCTCACCATCCGAACAGGCTAACTATGGCTACACCTTC. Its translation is CASSPSEQANYGYTF. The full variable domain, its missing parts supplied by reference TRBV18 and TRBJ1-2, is NAGVMQNPRHLVRRRGQEARLRCSPMKGHSHVYWYRQLPEEGLKFMVYLQKENIIDESGMPKERFSAEFPKEGPSILRIQQVVRGDSAAYFCASSPSEQANYGYTFGSGTRLTVV.

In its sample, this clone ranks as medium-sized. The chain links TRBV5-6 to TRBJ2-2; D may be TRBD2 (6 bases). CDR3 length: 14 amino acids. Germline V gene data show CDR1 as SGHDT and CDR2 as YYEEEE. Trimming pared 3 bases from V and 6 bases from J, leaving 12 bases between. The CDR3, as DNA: TGTGCCAGCAGCTCGGGAGCCAAAGCCGGGGAGCTGTTTTTT. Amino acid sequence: CASSSGAKAGELFF.

CDR3 nucleotide sequence: TGTGCCAGCCGGGACTCCAGCACAGATACGCAGTATTTT. Its protein product is CASRDSSTDTQYF. This chain uses TRBV19 with TRBJ2-3; TRBD2 is a possible D gene (6 bases). Trimming shortened V by 9 bases and J by 0 bases, and 10 bases separated the two germline ends. Looked up from germline, CDR1 is LNHDA and CDR2 is SQIVND (reference sequence). The CDR3 is 13 amino acids. Full variable domain (missing parts from reference TRBV19 and TRBJ2-3): DGGITQSPKYLFRKEGQNVTLSCEQNLNHDAMYWYRQDPGQGLRLIYYSQIVNDFQKGDIAEGYSVSREKKESFPLTVTSAQKNPTAFYLCASRDSSTDTQYFGPGTRLTVL.

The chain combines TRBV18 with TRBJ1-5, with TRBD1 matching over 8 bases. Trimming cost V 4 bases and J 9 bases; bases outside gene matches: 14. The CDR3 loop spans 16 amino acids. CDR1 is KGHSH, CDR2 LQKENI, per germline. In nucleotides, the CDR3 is TGTGCCAGCTCACGCGACCCGACAGGGGCCACGACGCCCCAGCATTTT. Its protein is CASSRDPTGATTPQHF.

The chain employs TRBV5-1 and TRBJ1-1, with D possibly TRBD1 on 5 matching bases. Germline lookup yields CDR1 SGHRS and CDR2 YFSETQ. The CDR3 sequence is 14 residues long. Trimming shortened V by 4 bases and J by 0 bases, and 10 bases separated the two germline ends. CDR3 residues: CASSLTDMNTEAFF. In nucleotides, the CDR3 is TGCGCCAGCAGCCTGACGGACATGAACACTGAAGCTTTCTTT.

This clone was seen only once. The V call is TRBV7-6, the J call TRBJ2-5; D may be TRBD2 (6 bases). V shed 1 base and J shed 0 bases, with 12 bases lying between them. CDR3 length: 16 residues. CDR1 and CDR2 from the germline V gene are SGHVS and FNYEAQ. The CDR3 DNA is TGTGCCAGCAGCTTAGGGGCTCGCGGGAACCAAGAGACCCAGTACTTC. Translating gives CASSLGARGNQETQYF.

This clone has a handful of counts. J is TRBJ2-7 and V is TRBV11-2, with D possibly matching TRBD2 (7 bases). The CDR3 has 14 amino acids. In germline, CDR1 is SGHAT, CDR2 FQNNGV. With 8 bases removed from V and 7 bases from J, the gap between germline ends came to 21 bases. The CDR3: CASQIPGGSDEQYF. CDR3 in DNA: TGTGCCAGCCAAATCCCGGGGGGCTCGGATGAGCAGTACTTC.

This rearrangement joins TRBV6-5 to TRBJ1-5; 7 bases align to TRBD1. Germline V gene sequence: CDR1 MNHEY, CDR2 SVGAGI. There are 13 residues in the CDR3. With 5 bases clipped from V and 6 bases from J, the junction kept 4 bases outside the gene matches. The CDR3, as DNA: TGTGCCAGCAGTCCCGACAGGGCTCAGCCCCAGCATTTT. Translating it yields CASSPDRAQPQHF.

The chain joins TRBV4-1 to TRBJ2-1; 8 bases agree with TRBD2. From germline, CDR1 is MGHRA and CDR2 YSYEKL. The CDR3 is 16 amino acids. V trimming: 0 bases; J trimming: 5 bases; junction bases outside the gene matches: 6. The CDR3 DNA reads TGCGCCAGCAGCCAAGATCTTAGCGGGGATCACAATGAGCAGTTCTTC. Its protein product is CASSQDLSGDHNEQFF.

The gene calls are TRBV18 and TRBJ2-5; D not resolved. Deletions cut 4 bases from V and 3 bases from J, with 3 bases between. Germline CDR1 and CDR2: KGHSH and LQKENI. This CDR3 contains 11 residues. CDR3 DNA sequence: TGTGCCAGCTCACTCAAAGAGACCCAGTACTTC. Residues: CASSLKETQYF.

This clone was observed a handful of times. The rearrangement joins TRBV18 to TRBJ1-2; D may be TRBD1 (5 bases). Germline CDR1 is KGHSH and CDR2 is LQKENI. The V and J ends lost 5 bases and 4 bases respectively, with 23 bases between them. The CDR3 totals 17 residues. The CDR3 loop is CASSSLEPGEVGYGYTF. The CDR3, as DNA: TGTGCCAGCTCATCGCTAGAACCGGGGGAGGTTGGCTATGGCTACACCTTC.

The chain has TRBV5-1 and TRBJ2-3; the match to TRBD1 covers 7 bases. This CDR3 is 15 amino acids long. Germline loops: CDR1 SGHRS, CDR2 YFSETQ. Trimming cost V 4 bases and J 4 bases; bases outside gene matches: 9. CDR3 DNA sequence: TGCGCCAGCAGCCCGTGGGCAGGGGGTGCAGATACGCAGTATTTT. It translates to CASSPWAGGADTQYF.

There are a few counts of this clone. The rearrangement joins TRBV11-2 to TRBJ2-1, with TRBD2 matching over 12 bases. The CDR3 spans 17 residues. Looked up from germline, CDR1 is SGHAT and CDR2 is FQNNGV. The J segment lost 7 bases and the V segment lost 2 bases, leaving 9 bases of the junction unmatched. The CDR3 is CASSLLILAGGRNEQFF. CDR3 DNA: TGTGCCAGCAGCTTACTTATTCTAGCGGGGGGGCGGAATGAGCAGTTCTTC.